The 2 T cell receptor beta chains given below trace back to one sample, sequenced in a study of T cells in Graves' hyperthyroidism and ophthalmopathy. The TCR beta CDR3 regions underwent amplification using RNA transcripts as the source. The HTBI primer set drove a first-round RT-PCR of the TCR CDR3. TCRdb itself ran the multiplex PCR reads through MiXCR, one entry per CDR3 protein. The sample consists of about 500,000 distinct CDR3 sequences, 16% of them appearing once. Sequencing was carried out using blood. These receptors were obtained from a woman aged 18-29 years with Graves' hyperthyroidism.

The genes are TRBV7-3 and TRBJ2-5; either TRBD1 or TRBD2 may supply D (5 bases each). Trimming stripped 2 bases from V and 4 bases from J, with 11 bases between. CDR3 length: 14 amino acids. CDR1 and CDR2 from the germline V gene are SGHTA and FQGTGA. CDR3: CASSLHGGGETQYF. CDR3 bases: TGTGCCAGCAGCTTACATGGGGGTGGAGAGACCCAGTACTTC. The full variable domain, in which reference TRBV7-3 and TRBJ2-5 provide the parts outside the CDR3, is GAGVSQTPSNKVTEKGKYVELRCDPISGHTALYWYRQSLGQGPEFLIYFQGTGAADDSGLPNDRFFAVRPEGSVSTLKIQRTERGDSAVYLCASSLHGGGETQYFGPGTRLLVL.

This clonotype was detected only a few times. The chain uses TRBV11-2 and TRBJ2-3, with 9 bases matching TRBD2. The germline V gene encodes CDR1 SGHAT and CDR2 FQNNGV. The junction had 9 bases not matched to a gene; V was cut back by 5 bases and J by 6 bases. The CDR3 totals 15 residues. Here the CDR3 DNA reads TGTGCCAGCAGCCGGGTGGCTAGCGGGGATGATACGCAGTATTTT. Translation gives CASSRVASGDDTQYF.